This T cell receptor (beta chain) was observed in a study of siplizumab effects on memory and regulatory T cells (dated by TCRdb to between 2019 and 2020). In terms of the full investigation: The study looked at the effect of siplizumab, an anti-CD2 antibody, on alloreactive T-cell subsets in allogeneic mixed lymphocyte reactions made from human PBMCs.

A note on this clone: The target of this receptor is not known. Base quality data are lacking; no much larger clone is found one base away.

The germline V gene (reference sequence) supplies CDR1 SEHNR and CDR2 FQNEAQ. Compared with germline, V lacks 7 bases and J lacks 4 bases; bases without a gene match: 10. The CDR3, cysteine through phenylalanine, is 15 amino acids long. Only CDR3 DNA is held: 45 bases, read in frame from base 1. Summary of the overall study and its limitations: For roughly 75-97% of proliferating CD4+ or CD8+ clones, no naive or memory phenotype could be assigned. Whether proliferating Tregs from siplizumab cultures were suppressive was not functionally confirmed. The cumulative frequency of alloreactive sequences traceable to unstimulated CD4+ memory T cells was significantly reduced by siplizumab. Among mappable alloreactive CD4+ clones, the Treg-derived fraction averaged around 70% with siplizumab versus 25% to 30% in control reactions. Unstimulated naive T cells appeared to be more diverse than memory T cells, and naive cells seemed to make a substantial contribution to the alloresponse. Sequences below about 10^-5 frequency were poorly captured, so only a minor fraction of alloreactive clones could be mapped to unstimulated subsets.

Libraries were built with the immunoSEQ multiplex PCR assay. Each sample had 10^5 or so TCR templates assayed by the deep sequencing platform. Genomic DNA extracted from sorted T cells was used for TCRbeta CDR3 sequencing. On the authors' methods: The R programming language was used for clonal analysis of the TCRbeta CDR3 data. Alloreactive CD4+ and CD8+ clones were identified by comparing unstimulated samples to CFSE-low samples taken after the reaction. Regulatory or non-regulatory origin of alloreactive CD4+ clones was assigned by matching sequences to the sorted unstimulated Treg and non-Treg repertoires. TCRdb obtained this table from immuneACCESS and retained in-frame rearrangements with V and J assigned. These tables miss some clones; where compared with another copy, unresolved V genes account for less than half of the shortfall, and the remainder is unexplained. The D gene and trimming were derived from the DNA, and the V and J assignments and clone size from that table. This sample comprises 100,000 or so clones, about 93% of them detected only once. The ten biggest clones cover about 0.32% of the sample.

Sorted unstimulated T cells and proliferating T cells recovered from mixed lymphocyte reactions underwent TCRbeta CDR3 sequencing. Fresh whole blood from about eleven HLA-typed healthy donors served as the source for isolating PBMCs. This sequence originates from a human donor in good health. The sample consisted of CD4+ T cells sorted from blood. The chain is assembled from TRBV7-9 and TRBJ1-3, with 7 bases in between that match TRBD1. The DNA sequence is as follows: TGTGCCAGCATCCCGACAGGGAAATCGGGAAACACCATATATTTT. This yields the protein CASIPTGKSGNTIYF.